The rows below give T cell receptor beta chains drawn from one sample of a study of T-cell reconstitution after alpha-beta-depleted transplantation in children. TCRdb independently ran MiXCR on the PCR reads; one entry per CDR3 protein. The sample includes just over 350,000 distinct CDR3 sequences, approximately 12% of them seen just once. The sequenced sample was PBMCs, obtained from the stem cell graft. These receptors were taken from a human donor who donated a stem cell graft to a child with Fanconi anemia. The CDR3 runs from the conserved cysteine through the conserved F or W. The D gene is left open where the match is weak. A clone size is listed for some rows: how often the clone was seen (once, few, many), or a class if it is expanded.

d_call cdr3_length clone_size j_call v_call cdr3_aa cdr3_nt
. 14 . TRBJ1-1 TRBV6-1 CASSLLLGGLKAFF TGTGCCAGCAGCTTGTTACTGGGCGGACTTAAAGCTTTCTTT
. 17 . TRBJ2-5 TRBV4-2 CASSLTRGGGWQETQYF TGTGCCAGCAGCTTAACACGCGGCGGAGGATGGCAAGAGACCCAGTACTTC
TRBD2 15 few TRBJ2-1 TRBV19 CASSAPLAGIKEQFF TGTGCCAGTAGTGCCCCACTAGCGGGGATAAAGGAGCAGTTCTTC
. 15 once TRBJ2-7 TRBV12-3/TRBV12-4 CASSLEDAITYEQYF TGTGCCAGCAGTTTAGAGGACGCCATTACCTACGAGCAGTACTTC
. 13 many TRBJ1-1 TRBV7-6 CASSVTPNTEAFF TGTGCCAGCAGCGTTACACCGAACACTGAAGCTTTCTTT
. 12 . TRBJ2-3 TRBV7-8 CASTGQSDTQYF TGTGCCAGCACGGGGCAGTCAGATACGCAGTATTTT
. 13 few TRBJ1-1 TRBV20-1 CSALPGGRVSAFF TGCAGTGCCCTCCCCGGGGGCCGGGTTTCAGCTTTCTTT
. 13 . TRBJ1-2 TRBV20-1 CSARDYRRYGYTF TGCAGTGCTAGAGATTATCGACGTTATGGCTACACCTTC
TRBD1 13 . TRBJ1-1 TRBV29-1 CSVGRTGGTEAFF TGCAGCGTTGGTAGGACAGGGGGAACTGAAGCTTTCTTT
. 10 . TRBJ2-7 TRBV29-1 CSVRTYEQYF TGCAGCGTCCGGACCTACGAGCAGTACTTC
. 13 . TRBJ1-1 TRBV9 CASSVEHDTEAFF TGTGCCAGCAGCGTAGAACATGACACTGAAGCTTTCTTT
TRBD2 14 few TRBJ2-5 TRBV28 CASTPAGGQETQYF TGTGCCAGCACCCCAGCGGGGGGTCAAGAGACCCAGTACTTC
. 13 many TRBJ1-4 TRBV29-1 CSVVEPSNEKLFF TGCAGCGTTGTGGAGCCTTCCAATGAAAAACTGTTTTTT
. 14 many TRBJ1-4 TRBV12-3/TRBV12-4 CASSFGGADEKLFF TGTGCCAGCAGTTTTGGGGGCGCGGATGAAAAACTGTTTTTT
. 18 . TRBJ1-4 TRBV11-2 CASSLGHLFGGENEKLFF TGTGCCAGCAGCTTAGGTCACCTTTTTGGGGGCGAGAATGAAAAACTGTTTTTT
TRBD1 17 many TRBJ2-2 TRBV12-3/TRBV12-4 CASSPQADRGLTGELFF TGTGCCAGCAGTCCCCAGGCGGACAGGGGATTGACCGGGGAGCTGTTTTTT
TRBD1 16 many TRBJ2-2 TRBV12-3/TRBV12-4 CASRPQDRPWGGELFF TGTGCCAGCAGGCCCCAGGACAGGCCCTGGGGCGGGGAGCTGTTTTTT
. 15 . TRBJ2-7 TRBV7-2 CASSGGGGSSYEQYF TGTGCCAGCAGCGGCGGCGGGGGCTCCTCCTACGAGCAGTACTTC
. 16 . TRBJ1-6 TRBV7-9 CASRPDRSSYNSPLHF TGTGCCAGCAGGCCCGACAGAAGCTCCTATAATTCACCCCTCCACTTT
. 13 few TRBJ1-2 TRBV7-2 CASSVTANYGYTF TGTGCCAGCAGCGTGACAGCTAACTATGGCTACACCTTC
. 12 . TRBJ1-1 TRBV6-2/TRBV6-3 CASRPYRPEAFF TGTGCCAGCAGGCCCTACCGACCAGAAGCTTTCTTT
TRBD1 15 many TRBJ2-7 TRBV12-3/TRBV12-4 CASSSPGQGKHEQYF TGTGCCAGCAGTTCGCCGGGACAGGGGAAACACGAGCAGTACTTC
. 15 . TRBJ1-1 TRBV6-5 CASSYSIVGQSEAFF TGTGCCAGCAGTTACTCGATAGTCGGGCAGAGTGAAGCTTTCTTT
. 16 many TRBJ1-1 TRBV7-9 CASRSGTGNLNTEAFF TGTGCCAGCAGGTCCGGGACGGGTAATCTGAACACTGAAGCTTTCTTT
. 18 few TRBJ1-6 TRBV12-3/TRBV12-4 CASSLNVGSDSYNSPLHF TGTGCCAGCAGTTTAAACGTCGGGTCCGACTCCTATAATTCACCCCTCCACTTT
. 14 many TRBJ2-3 TRBV7-2 CASSLTSSTDTQYF TGTGCCAGCAGCTTAACCTCTAGCACAGATACGCAGTATTTT
TRBD2 14 many TRBJ2-3 TRBV29-1 CSVDIAGTSNTQYF TGCAGCGTTGACATAGCGGGGACTTCTAATACGCAGTATTTT
TRBD2 16 few TRBJ2-3 TRBV7-9 CASSRTSGGSTDTQYF TGTGCCAGCAGCCGGACTAGCGGGGGCAGCACAGATACGCAGTATTTT
. 13 many TRBJ2-1 TRBV11-2 CASSLTWGHEQFF TGTGCCAGCAGCCTTACTTGGGGTCATGAGCAGTTCTTC
TRBD1 14 . TRBJ2-7 TRBV7-2 CASSLAIQGYEQYF TGTGCCAGCAGCTTAGCTATACAGGGGTACGAGCAGTACTTC
TRBD1 13 . TRBJ2-7 TRBV7-1 CASSRWDRRILYF TGTGCCAGCAGCCGATGGGACAGGCGGATACTGTACTTC
TRBD1 13 few TRBJ1-1 TRBV28 CASSSTGGKRAFF TGTGCCAGCAGTTCGACAGGGGGAAAGAGGGCTTTCTTT